What follows are 21 T cell receptor beta chains derived from one specimen sequenced in a study of PD-L1 blockade in urothelial cancer. Produced via immunoSEQ multiplex PCR; TCRdb's table is partial and in-frame only. The sample shows 30,000 to 40,000 clones, 84% of them seen only once. Time point indicated: pretreatment peripheral blood. The source was PBMCs, collected around atezolizumab (anti-PD-L1) treatment. The receptors originated from a man in his 60s with urothelial cancer.

This chain connects TRBV10-3 to TRBJ2-1; D possibly corresponds to TRBD1 (6 bases). The CDR3 contains 14 residues. CDR1 and CDR2 from the germline V gene are ENHRY and SYGVKD. The V and J ends lost 10 bases and 8 bases respectively, with 21 bases between them. The CDR3 DNA reads as TGTGCCACGCGCAGTACGGGACAATACGATGAGCAGTTCTTC. Translation gives CATRSTGQYDEQFF.

This chain connects TRBV5-4 to TRBJ1-1; D not resolved. The CDR3 is 14 amino acids. Germline V gives CDR1 SGHNT, CDR2 YYREEE (reference sequence). V was shortened by 0 bases and J by 7 bases, with 13 bases between the two germline ends. CDR3 DNA sequence: TGTGCCAGCAGCTTGGAATCGGGCGCGGGTGAAGCTTTCTTT. As protein: CASSLESGAGEAFF. The full variable domain, rest sourced from reference TRBV5-4 and TRBJ1-1, is ETGVTQSPTHLIKTRGQQVTLRCSSQSGHNTVSWYQQALGQGPQFIFQYYREEENGRGNFPPRFSGLQFPNYSSELNVNALELDDSALYLCASSLESGAGEAFFGQGTRLTVV.

V gene TRBV29-1 combines with J gene TRBJ2-7; no clear D gene. Germline CDR1 reads SQVTM; CDR2 reads ANQGSEA. This CDR3 is 11 amino acids long. V lost 7 bases, J lost 6 bases, and 13 bases lay in between. The CDR3 sequence: CSARSGGEQYF. The CDR3 DNA is TGCAGCGCTCGGTCCGGCGGCGAGCAGTACTTC.

This sequence joins TRBV7-2 and TRBJ2-1, with TRBD2 matching 10 bases. The CDR3 is made up of 16 amino acids. Germline V gene sequence: CDR1 SGHTA, CDR2 FQGNSA. J lost 3 bases, V lost 0 bases, and 2 bases had no gene match. The CDR3 reads CASSLAASGGYNEQFF. The CDR3 DNA is TGTGCCAGCAGCTTAGCAGCTAGCGGGGGCTACAATGAGCAGTTCTTC.

The rearrangement joins TRBV5-1 to TRBJ2-5; perhaps TRBD2 as D (5 bases). CDR1 and CDR2 from the germline V gene are SGHRS and YFSETQ. Trimming cost V 0 bases and J 0 bases, with 9 bases left between them. CDR3 length equals 15 residues. CDR3 sequence reads: CASSLAGLDQETQYF. For the CDR3, the DNA is TGCGCCAGCAGCTTGGCGGGATTAGACCAAGAGACCCAGTACTTC.

The CDR3 nucleotides read TGTGCCAGCTCACCAACCAGGGTCAAGGAGACCCAGTACTTC. Translation: CASSPTRVKETQYF. This chain joins TRBV18 and TRBJ2-5; D may be TRBD1 (5 bases). Germline loops: CDR1 KGHSH, CDR2 LQKENI. The CDR3 runs to 14 residues. Trimming took 2 bases from V and 5 from J, leaving 12 bases between them. The whole variable domain, filled in from reference TRBV18 and TRBJ2-5, reads NAGVMQNPRHLVRRRGQEARLRCSPMKGHSHVYWYRQLPEEGLKFMVYLQKENIIDESGMPKERFSAEFPKEGPSILRIQQVVRGDSAAYFCASSPTRVKETQYFGPGTRLLVL.

The gene calls are TRBV7-9 and TRBJ2-1; weak D call: TRBD2 (5 bases). V dropped 5 bases and J dropped 3 bases, with 14 bases sitting between them. The CDR3 spans 15 residues. CDR1 and CDR2 (germline): SEHNR, FQNEAQ (reference sequence). CDR3 in amino acids: CASSVAGLHYNEQFF. The CDR3, as DNA: TGTGCCAGCAGCGTGGCGGGTCTTCACTACAATGAGCAGTTCTTC. Looking up the rest from reference TRBV7-9 and TRBJ2-1 gives the full variable domain: DTGVSQNPRHKITKRGQNVTFRCDPISEHNRLYWYRQTLGQGPEFLTYFQNEAQLEKSRLLSDRFSAERPKGSFSTLEIQRTEQGDSAMYLCASSVAGLHYNEQFFGPGTRLTVL.

The chain links TRBV14 to TRBJ2-1; TRBD1 might be the D (6 bases). The V gene's germline CDR1 is SGHDN and CDR2 FVKESK. There are 15 residues in the CDR3. Trimming pared 0 bases from V and 15 bases from J, leaving 21 bases between. The chain's CDR3 is CASSQERVRGSTLFF. The CDR3 DNA follows: TGTGCCAGCAGCCAAGAAAGAGTTAGGGGGAGTACTCTGTTCTTC.

The rearrangement links TRBV7-9 to TRBJ1-4; 7 bases are a match to TRBD1. Germline assignment: CDR1 SEHNR and CDR2 FQNEAQ (reference sequence). The V gene end was trimmed by 5 bases and the J gene end by 5 bases; junction bases not matched to a gene: 8. This CDR3 comprises 15 residues. CDR3 sequence (DNA): TGTGCCAGCAGCACACCGGGACAGCTAAATGAAAAACTGTTTTTT. Amino acids: CASSTPGQLNEKLFF.

This clone has only one observation. V usage is TRBV6-6 and J usage is TRBJ1-2; the D is unclear. This CDR3 is 13 amino acids long. V lost 11 bases, J lost 7 bases, and 20 bases lay in between. Per germline, CDR1 MNHNY and CDR2 SVGAGI (reference sequence). This chain's CDR3 is CAAHRVEERGYTF. DNA of the CDR3: TGTGCCGCCCATCGGGTAGAGGAGCGTGGCTACACCTTC.

V gene TRBV5-1 combines with J gene TRBJ2-3, with TRBD2 matching 11 bases. CDR3 size: 17 residues. Germline loops: CDR1 SGHRS, CDR2 YFSETQ. With 3 bases clipped from V and 5 bases from J, the junction kept 11 bases outside the gene matches. For the CDR3, the DNA is TGCGCCAGCAGCTCCATTAGCGGGAGGGCCTCGGGAGATACGCAGTATTTT. Encoded protein: CASSSISGRASGDTQYF.

V is TRBV6-5 and J is TRBJ2-1; 10 positions match TRBD2. The CDR3 covers 16 residues. V gave up 4 bases and J gave up 5 bases; unmatched junction bases: 8. Per germline, CDR1 MNHEY and CDR2 SVGAGI. In DNA, the CDR3 is TGTGCCAGCAGTTCAATCCGGACTAGCGGCAACAATGAGCAGTTCTTC. It is translated as CASSSIRTSGNNEQFF.

This clone was observed a handful of times. V and J are TRBV6-1 and TRBJ2-7; weak D call: TRBD1 (6 bases). The germline V and J ends were trimmed by 3 bases and 6 bases, with 24 bases remaining between them. In germline, CDR1 is MNHNS, CDR2 SASEGT. The CDR3 is 17 residues long. The CDR3 nucleotides are TGTGCCAGCAGTGACGCCCTCCGCGGACAGAACCTTCGCGAGCAGTACTTC. This codes for CASSDALRGQNLREQYF.

This sequence joins TRBV7-2 and TRBJ2-2; 8 nucleotides line up with TRBD1. This CDR3 is built from 17 residues. J lost 1 base, V lost 5 bases, and 9 bases had no gene match. Germline values: CDR1 SGHTA, CDR2 FQGNSA. In DNA, the CDR3 is TGTGCCAGCAGCGGTGGCGCAGGGGGCCTGAACACCGGGGAGCTGTTTTTT. Amino acids: CASSGGAGGLNTGELFF.

This rearrangement joins TRBV5-4 to TRBJ2-1; unclear D gene. V was shortened by 3 bases and J by 8 bases, with 12 bases between the two germline ends. The CDR3 length is 13 residues. CDR1 is SGHNT and CDR2 is YYREEE in the germline V gene (reference sequence). The CDR3 is CASSYGGIDEQFF. The CDR3 DNA reads TGTGCCAGCAGCTATGGCGGTATAGATGAGCAGTTCTTC.

The V gene is TRBV6-5, the J gene TRBJ2-1, with no clear D. V lost 7 bases to trimming and J lost 0 bases, with 13 bases between them. Germline loops: CDR1 MNHEY, CDR2 SVGAGI. The CDR3 has 15 amino acids. CDR3 sequence reads: CASTAGTISYNEQFF. The CDR3 DNA is TGTGCCAGCACGGCAGGAACCATCTCCTACAATGAGCAGTTCTTC.

The V gene is TRBV29-1, the J gene TRBJ1-5; D is perhaps TRBD1 (6 bases). V lost 6 bases to trimming and J lost 5 bases, with 20 bases between them. Germline CDR1 is SQVTM and CDR2 is ANQGSEA. This CDR3 comprises 15 residues. Written as DNA, the CDR3 is TGCAGCGTCTTGACGGCGGGGAGGGGGGATCAGCCCCAGCATTTT. Amino acid sequence: CSVLTAGRGDQPQHF.

The chain carries TRBV30 and TRBJ2-3, with TRBD2 as a possible D gene (6 bases). Trimming pared 1 base from V and 8 bases from J, leaving 19 bases between. CDR1 and CDR2 (germline): GTSNPN, SVGIG (reference sequence). The CDR3 has 15 amino acids. CDR3 sequence: CAWSATTLTRATQYF. The CDR3, as DNA: TGTGCCTGGAGTGCGACAACACTGACTAGAGCTACGCAGTATTTT.

The table lists this clone with a few counts. This chain joins TRBV19 and TRBJ2-3, with 9 bases identical to TRBD1. CDR3 length equals 15 residues. The J segment lost 7 bases and the V segment lost 3 bases, leaving 8 bases of the junction unmatched. CDR1 and CDR2 (germline): LNHDA, SQIVND (reference sequence). The chain's CDR3 is CASSMVGTGFYTQYF. CDR3 coding DNA: TGTGCCAGTAGTATGGTCGGGACAGGGTTTTATACGCAGTATTTT.

This chain connects TRBV4-3 to TRBJ1-1; a weak D match, TRBD1 (6 bases). Trimming shortened V by 6 bases and J by 1 base, and 9 bases separated the two germline ends. Germline-derived CDR1 and CDR2 are LGHNA and YSLEER. This CDR3 region has 13 residues. CDR3 amino acids: CASRYRENTEAFF. CDR3 nucleotides: TGCGCCAGCAGATACAGGGAGAACACTGAAGCTTTCTTT.

V usage is TRBV11-2 and J usage is TRBJ2-2, with D tentatively TRBD2 (6 bases). V was cut by 5 bases and J by 5 bases, with 15 bases left in between. The CDR3 contains 15 residues. The germline V gene encodes CDR1 SGHAT and CDR2 FQNNGV. CDR3 DNA: TGTGCCAGCAGCCCCTTTGTTGGGGGGACCGGGGAGCTGTTTTTT. Its translation: CASSPFVGGTGELFF.